What follows describes a single T cell receptor beta chain. The antigen is undetermined. This sample is drawn from a study of shared clonotypes between healthy human individuals. In the study overall: There were three CD4 naive, three CD4 memory, two CD8 naive and one CD8 memory plates per donor. Study observations and caveats: Although depth was large, rarefaction showed that sequencing of the sorted subsets was incomplete. It was the non-shared clonotypes that had lower generation probabilities than clonotypes shared by all four donors. With a handful of donors compared, about 5% of naive CD4 clonotypes were shared.

Sequenced by immunoSEQ multiplex PCR; TCRdb stores in-frame clones only, minus some. The sample includes around 510,000 clones, roughly 95% of them seen just once. The germline CDR1 and CDR2 sequences are SEHNR and FQNEAQ (reference sequence). Trimming took 4 bases from V and 5 from J; bases not matched to a gene: 10. The CDR3 has 16 amino acids. The source of this sequence is a woman aged 25 to 39 in good health. This rearrangement joins TRBV7-9 to TRBJ2-7; 11 bases are shared with TRBD2. Sequences were obtained from naive CD4+ T cells sorted from blood. The subset was: CD45RA+ positively selected. DNA of the CDR3: TGTGCCAGCAGCTCCTTAGCGGGAGGGACCGCTAACGAGCAGTACTTC. Its protein product is CASSSLAGGTANEQYF.